Listed here are 15 T cell receptor beta chains from one sample, sequenced in a study of metastatic and nonmetastatic thyroid tumors. TCRdb re-analyzed the PCR reads using MiXCR. The profile shows about 16,000 clones, approximately 23% of them singletons. All patients reached thyroid surgery having received no treatment beforehand. Material for sequencing was adjacent normal tissue. The receptors were gathered from a female donor with papillary thyroid cancer or a benign thyroid nodule (not recorded which). Some clones in this sample may be carry-over from other donors' samples.

The CDR3 DNA follows: TGTGCCAGCAGGGCCAGGGGACTAGCGAATGAGCAGTTCTTC. Its translation is CASRARGLANEQFF. J is TRBJ2-1 and V is TRBV6-1, with TRBD2 matching over 10 bases. Germline CDR1 reads MNHNS; CDR2 reads SASEGT. There are 14 residues in the CDR3. After removal of 6 bases from V and 7 bases from J, the junction contained 6 bases not matched to a gene.

By share, this clone ranks as medium-sized (0.01 to 0.1%). The chain recombines TRBV12-3 or TRBV12-4 with TRBJ1-2; TRBD1 matches at 8 bases. The V segment lost 6 bases and the J segment 4 bases; nucleotides outside the gene matches: 7. This CDR3 has 14 amino acids. CDR3 loop: CASSPRDRLYGYTF. The CDR3 DNA follows: TGTGCCAGCAGCCCTAGGGACAGGCTCTATGGCTACACCTTC.

By share of the sample, this clone is medium-sized. The chain links TRBV28 to TRBJ2-6, with a weak D call TRBD1 (6 bases). The CDR3 length is 16 residues. Trimming stripped 5 bases from V and 2 bases from J, with 13 bases between. CDR1 is MDHEN and CDR2 is SYDVKM in the germline V gene. The chain's CDR3 is CASSPSRGTGANVLTF. CDR3 DNA sequence: TGTGCCAGCAGTCCCTCTAGGGGGACTGGGGCCAACGTCCTGACTTTC.

This clone was observed at least ten times. This chain joins TRBV20-1 and TRBJ2-5; D is perhaps TRBD1 or TRBD2 (5 bases each). Trimming removed 5 bases from V and 2 bases from J, with 15 bases in between. The CDR3 is 14 amino acids. Germline assignment: CDR1 DFQATT and CDR2 SNEGSKA (reference sequence). The CDR3 DNA follows: TGCAGTGCTGGCAGGGAAGCGGCGCAAGAGACCCAGTACTTC. Protein sequence: CSAGREAAQETQYF.

Remarks on this clone: The junction departs from the called germline gene at one end, perhaps through a read error. The chain joins TRBV6-2 or TRBV6-3 to TRBJ2-5; 8 bases line up with TRBD1. Germline V CDR1 and CDR2: MNHEY, SVGEGT. The CDR3 spans 16 residues. In DNA, the CDR3 is TGTGCCAGCAGCAAACTAACCGGGACAGGACAAGAGGCCCAGTACTTC. It translates to CASSKLTGTGQEAQYF.

The gene calls are TRBV5-1 and TRBJ1-2; D is perhaps TRBD1 (6 bases). The CDR3 has 15 residues. Germline V CDR1 and CDR2: SGHRS, YFSETQ. The V gene lost 3 bases and the J gene lost 5 bases, with 17 bases spanning the gap. In DNA, the CDR3 is TGCGCCAGCAGCTGGGGGACAAGGTCCCCGTATGGCTACACCTTC. Amino acid sequence: CASSWGTRSPYGYTF.

About this clone itself: One end of the junction fails to match germline, which may point to a read error. The chain joins TRBV4-1 to TRBJ2-3; perhaps TRBD2 as D (6 bases). The CDR3 consists of 15 residues. The germline V gene has CDR1 MGHRA and CDR2 YSYEKL. CDR3 sequence reads: CSSIQGAGSTDTQYF. The CDR3, as DNA: TGCTCCAGCATCCAAGGGGCGGGGAGCACAGATACGCAGTATTTT.

This clone has ten or more counts. The rearrangement links TRBV20-1 to TRBJ2-1; 10 positions agree with TRBD1. The V gene end was trimmed by 5 bases and the J gene end by 6 bases; junction bases not matched to a gene: 7. The length of the CDR3 is 14 residues. Germline V gives CDR1 DFQATT, CDR2 SNEGSKA (reference sequence). The CDR3 nucleotides are TGCAGTGCTCATGACAGGGGGCAGGGCAATGAGCAGTTCTTC. It translates to CSAHDRGQGNEQFF.

The table lists this clone with many counts. The rearrangement links TRBV3-1 to TRBJ2-1; D not certain. Per germline, CDR1 LGHDT and CDR2 YNNKEL (reference sequence). Trimming took off 0 bases at V and 10 bases at J, with 19 bases between the two ends. The CDR3 extends over 16 amino acids. The CDR3 DNA is TGTGCCAGCAGCCAAGAGAACTCCTCCCCATCTGGAGAGCAGTTCTTC. The encoded protein is CASSQENSSPSGEQFF.

The rearrangement uses TRBV5-1 and TRBJ2-7; D perhaps matches TRBD2 (6 bases). The CDR3 contains 14 residues. Germline CDR1 SGHRS, CDR2 YFSETQ. Trimming took 5 bases from V and 4 from J, leaving 16 bases between them. CDR3 sequence reads: CASSPGTRMYEQYF. The CDR3 coding sequence is TGCGCCAGCAGTCCCGGGACTCGTATGTACGAGCAGTACTTC. The entire variable domain, with the rest obtained from reference TRBV5-1 and TRBJ2-7, is as follows: KAGVTQTPRYLIKTRGQQVTLSCSPISGHRSVSWYQQTPGQGLQFLFEYFSETQRNKGNFPGRFSGRQFSNSRSEMNVSTLELGDSALYLCASSPGTRMYEQYFGPGTRLTVT.

As for this clone: Other DNA sequences of this sample code for an identical CDR3. CDR3 DNA: TGTGCCAGCAATCGAGGGCTAGCGGCCTCCTACGAGCAGTACTTC. Protein sequence: CASNRGLAASYEQYF. V usage is TRBV7-8 and J usage is TRBJ2-7; 7 bases fit TRBD2. Germline assignment: CDR1 SGHVS and CDR2 FQNEAQ. Losses at the gene ends were 7 bases for V and 0 bases for J; bases not matched to a gene: 9. This CDR3 spans 15 amino acids. The complete variable domain, with remaining parts taken from reference TRBV7-8 and TRBJ2-7, reads GAGVSQSPRYKVAKRGQDVALRCDPISGHVSLFWYQQALGQGPEFLTYFQNEAQLDKSGLPSDRFFAERPEGSVSTLKIQRTQQEDSAVYLCASNRGLAASYEQYFGPGTRLTVT.

This clone was seen only a few times. The junction departs from the called germline gene at one end, perhaps through a read error. Other nucleotide sequences from this sample produce the same CDR3. J is TRBJ2-2 and V is TRBV29-1; TRBD2 might be the D (6 bases). Germline-derived CDR1 and CDR2 are SQVTM and ANQGSEA. The CDR3 sequence is 14 residues long. CDR3 nucleotide sequence: TGCAGCGTTGGTGGGGGAGGAAACACTGGGGAGCTGTTTTTT. Translation gives CSVGGGGNTGELFF.

This clone appeared many times. V usage is TRBV7-6 and J usage is TRBJ2-3; no clear D. In germline, CDR1 is SGHVS, CDR2 FNYEAQ. The CDR3 runs to 15 residues. The V and J ends lost 4 bases and 2 bases respectively, with 13 bases between them. Here the CDR3 reads CASSSSLGLTDTQYF. The CDR3 region has the DNA TGTGCCAGCAGCTCATCTTTAGGCCTCACAGATACGCAGTATTTT. Full variable domain (rest looked up from reference TRBV7-6 and TRBJ2-3): GAGVSQSPRYKVTKRGQDVALRCDPISGHVSLYWYRQALGQGPEFLTYFNYEAQQDKSGLPNDRFSAERPEGSISTLTIQRTEQRDSAMYRCASSSSLGLTDTQYFGPGTRLTVL.

The V gene is TRBV11-1, the J gene TRBJ1-6, with D possibly matching TRBD1 (6 bases). The CDR3 is made up of 16 amino acids. In germline, CDR1 is SGHAT, CDR2 FQDESV (reference sequence). V gave up 5 bases and J gave up 5 bases, with 16 bases separating them. The CDR3 DNA sequence: TGTGCCAGCAGCCGAGGGGGAGGGACGGATAATTCACCCCTCCACTTT. Its protein product is CASSRGGGTDNSPLHF.

In its sample, this clone was seen a few times. The junction and the germline gene differ at one end; a read error may be behind it. The chain couples TRBV10-3 to TRBJ2-7; either TRBD1 or TRBD2 may supply D (6 bases each). CDR1 and CDR2 from the germline V gene are ENHRY and SYGVKD. The CDR3 has 16 residues. CDR3 DNA sequence: TGTGCCATCAGGCGTCAACAGGGACTTAGCTCCTACGAGCGGTACTTC. It is translated as CAIRRQQGLSSYERYF.